This entry describes one T cell receptor beta chain. Antigen: not known. The data originate from a study of Ad26.COV2.S vaccination and SARS-CoV-2 variants. Study findings and constraints: Estimates derived from TCR breadth and depth analyses may have underestimated total T cell responses.

The assay was immunoSEQ multiplex PCR, and TCRdb's table has in-frame clones only and misses some. The sample consists of approximately 420,000 clones, approximately 87% of them appearing once. Specified treatment: over 15 received Ad26.COV2.S at low or high dose, single or two shots; 5 received placebo; per-sample allocation not given. Samples were taken on day 63 after the first vaccine or placebo injection. The germline CDR1 and CDR2 sequences are SGHAT and FQNNGV. The CDR3 length is 15 residues. Trimming stripped 1 base from V and 2 bases from J, with 9 bases between. The source was peripheral blood, collected in a trial of Ad26.COV2.S vaccine versus placebo. The chain has TRBV11-2 and TRBJ1-5; D is perhaps TRBD1 (6 bases). The TCR was taken from a person aged 18-60 years who received the Ad26.COV2.S COVID-19 vaccine or a placebo. CDR3 sequence: CASSLAGQRNQPQHF. The CDR3 DNA sequence: TGTGCCAGCAGCTTAGCCGGACAGCGCAATCAGCCCCAGCATTTT. The full variable domain, rest sourced from reference TRBV11-2 and TRBJ1-5, is EAGVAQSPRYKIIEKRQSVAFWCNPISGHATLYWYQQILGQGPKLLIQFQNNGVVDDSQLPKDRFSAERLKGVDSTLKIQPAKLEDSAVYLCASSLAGQRNQPQHFGDGTRLSIL.